This passage covers 18 T cell receptor beta chains from one sample sequenced in a study of cytomegalovirus exposure and HLA in healthy donors. PCR employed 60 Vbeta and 13 Jbeta primers. Assay used: immunoSEQ multiplex PCR; TCRdb lists only in-frame clones, some missing. In the table there are around 300,000 clones, almost 85% of which are singletons. The sample taken for sequencing was PBMCs. Receptors originate from a woman aged 40 to 50 in good health and CMV-seropositive.

V usage is TRBV19 and J usage is TRBJ2-2; 9 nucleotides match TRBD2. J lost 6 bases, V lost 5 bases, and 7 bases had no gene match. Germline V gives CDR1 LNHDA, CDR2 SQIVND (reference sequence). This CDR3 has 15 residues. DNA for the CDR3: TGTGCCAGTAGTCCCCGGCGGGGGGGACCCGGGGAGCTGTTTTTT. It translates to CASSPRRGGPGELFF.

V is TRBV5-1 and J is TRBJ2-3; D is uncertain. The CDR3 contains 17 residues. With 3 bases removed from V and 2 bases from J, the gap between germline ends came to 19 bases. Germline CDR1 and CDR2: SGHRS and YFSETQ. In DNA form, the CDR3 reads TGCGCCAGCAGCTCGAGACCTAGTGGCGCTCTCACAGATACGCAGTATTTT. Protein product: CASSSRPSGALTDTQYF.

This clone has only one observation. The chain has TRBV11-3 and TRBJ2-3; 10 positions match TRBD2. Unmatched junction bases numbered 2, after V lost 4 bases and J lost 1 base. The CDR3 is made up of 15 amino acids. The germline gives CDR1 SGHNT, CDR2 YENEEA. DNA of the CDR3: TGTGCCAGCAGCTCCGGGACTAGCGGCACAGATACGCAGTATTTT. Translation: CASSSGTSGTDTQYF.

This clone occurred a few times. This chain joins TRBV12-5 and TRBJ1-1; D is unresolved. V was cut by 1 base and J by 3 bases, with 9 bases left in between. Germline assignment: CDR1 LGHNT and CDR2 FRNRAP. The CDR3 length is 14 residues. CDR3: CASGLGHPDTEAFF. The CDR3 nucleotides are TGTGCTAGTGGTTTGGGACATCCCGACACTGAAGCTTTCTTT.

This clone was counted a few times. The V gene is TRBV7-9, the J gene TRBJ2-2; 9 bases fit TRBD2. The CDR3 extends over 15 amino acids. The germline V gene has CDR1 SEHNR and CDR2 FQNEAQ (reference sequence). V lost 3 bases, J lost 7 bases, and 6 bases stayed unmatched. CDR3 nucleotides: TGTGCCAGCAGCTTTGCTAGCGGGACGGGCGGGGAGCTGTTTTTT. Translation gives CASSFASGTGGELFF.

The rearrangement links TRBV19 to TRBJ2-6, with 8 positions matching TRBD1. The germline V gene encodes CDR1 LNHDA and CDR2 SQIVND (reference sequence). The CDR3 has 15 amino acids. The junction had 1 base not matched to a gene; V was cut back by 6 bases and J by 0 bases. CDR3 loop: CASRDRASGANVLTF. CDR3 DNA sequence: TGTGCCAGTAGGGACAGGGCCTCTGGGGCCAACGTCCTGACTTTC.

The J gene is TRBJ2-7, the V gene TRBV23-1, with D unresolved. TRBV23-1 is an open reading frame whose function is uncertain. This CDR3 region has 15 residues. V gave up 5 bases and J gave up 0 bases, with 14 bases separating them. The CDR3 spells CASSGLRCYSYEQYF. CDR3 coding DNA: TGCGCCAGCAGTGGATTGAGGTGTTACTCCTACGAGCAGTACTTC.

The chain is built from TRBV19 and TRBJ2-1, with 14 bases fitting TRBD2. Looked up from germline, CDR1 is LNHDA and CDR2 is SQIVND (reference sequence). Trimming removed 7 bases from V and 8 bases from J; junction bases left unmatched: 13. The CDR3 has 17 residues. CDR3 DNA: TGTGCCAGTAAAAACAGGGTAGGACTAGCGGGAGGCGATGAGCAGTTCTTC. It specifies CASKNRVGLAGGDEQFF.

In its sample, this clone was seen a few times. V and J are TRBV2 and TRBJ2-1; no clear D. The ends were cut back, 2 bases at V and 4 bases at J, with 3 bases in the middle. Germline V gene lookup returns CDR1 SNHLY and CDR2 FYNNEI. The CDR3 has 12 amino acids. The CDR3 sequence is CASSEQYNEQFF. CDR3 sequence (DNA): TGTGCCAGCAGTGAACAGTACAATGAGCAGTTCTTC.

This clone has more than one count but fewer than ten. The CDR3 spells CASSKGGPEPTSSYEQYF. CDR3 nucleotide sequence: TGTGCCAGCAGCAAAGGAGGGCCGGAGCCGACAAGCTCCTACGAGCAGTACTTC. J is TRBJ2-7 and V is TRBV21-1; the table's D gene call, TRBD2, was not cross checked with the DNA. TRBV21-1 is reported as a pseudogene. The CDR3 is made up of 18 amino acids.

The chain joins TRBV4-3 to TRBJ1-6; no clear D gene. V lost 4 bases and J 6 bases, leaving 13 bases between the germline ends. Germline V gene lookup returns CDR1 LGHNA and CDR2 YSLEER. The CDR3 length is 15 residues. The CDR3 region is CASSPTMAGNSPLHF. The CDR3 DNA sequence: TGCGCCAGCAGCCCAACGATGGCTGGTAATTCACCCCTCCACTTT.

This chain uses TRBV11-2 with TRBJ2-5; 10 nucleotides match TRBD2. Germline-derived CDR1 and CDR2 are SGHAT and FQNNGV. J was trimmed by 4 bases and V by 1 base; bases with no gene match: 12. The CDR3 sequence is 18 residues long. The CDR3 coding sequence is TGTGCCAGCAGCTTAGGGGCCCTAGCGGGAGTTCTGTTAGAGACCCAGTACTTC. This sequence encodes CASSLGALAGVLLETQYF.

This chain's CDR3 is CASSLQLAGKETQYF. CDR3 sequence (DNA): TGCGCCAGCAGCTTGCAACTAGCGGGAAAGGAGACCCAGTACTTC. This chain joins TRBV5-1 and TRBJ2-5; the match to TRBD2 covers 10 bases. J gave up 5 bases and V 1 base, and 5 bases lay outside the gene matches. CDR1 SGHRS and CDR2 YFSETQ come from the germline V gene. This CDR3 contains 15 residues.

The rearrangement joins TRBV7-2 to TRBJ2-1; 8 nucleotides line up with TRBD2. CDR3 length: 17 amino acids. In germline, CDR1 is SGHTA, CDR2 FQGNSA. V was pared by 1 base and J by 8 bases, with 13 bases of the junction left unmatched. The CDR3 bases are TGTGCCAGCAGCTTAGACGGGGGGGACGGCCTTAGGGATGAGCAGTTCTTC. Its translation is CASSLDGGDGLRDEQFF.

The V gene is TRBV4-3, the J gene TRBJ2-7; 8 bases agree with TRBD2. Germline V gene sequence: CDR1 LGHNA, CDR2 YSLEER. V lost 0 bases to trimming and J lost 0 bases; unmatched junction nucleotides: 7. This CDR3 spans 17 amino acids. This chain's CDR3 is CASSQDGGGRDSYEQYF. Here the CDR3 DNA reads TGCGCCAGCAGCCAAGACGGCGGGGGGCGGGACTCCTACGAGCAGTACTTC.

The chain links TRBV29-1 to TRBJ2-3; 8 nucleotides align to TRBD1. V was clipped by 5 bases and J by 5 bases; unmatched bases: 9. CDR3 length: 14 amino acids. Germline CDR1 SQVTM, CDR2 ANQGSEA. As DNA, the CDR3 is TGCAGCGTTCAGGGGGCGGCCGGAAAAGATACGCAGTATTTT. As protein: CSVQGAAGKDTQYF.

V gene TRBV4-3 combines with J gene TRBJ2-2, with 13 bases fitting TRBD2. Germline V CDR1 and CDR2: LGHNA, YSLEER. Unmatched junction bases numbered 6, after V lost 1 base and J lost 7 bases. This CDR3 region has 17 residues. The CDR3 protein is CASSQGTSGSLGGELFF. As DNA, the CDR3 is TGCGCCAGCAGCCAAGGGACTAGCGGGAGCTTGGGCGGGGAGCTGTTTTTT.

The CDR3 sequence is CASSLRDRGSEQYF. CDR3 bases: TGCGCCAGCAGCCTACGGGACAGGGGATCCGAGCAGTACTTC. The chain employs TRBV5-1 and TRBJ2-7, with 10 positions matching TRBD1. This CDR3 is built from 14 residues. Germline CDR1 reads SGHRS; CDR2 reads YFSETQ. The ends lost 4 bases at V and 6 bases at J; junction bases unmatched: 7.